This TCR beta chain was documented in a study of chronic HIV infection and antiretroviral therapy. TCRdb reanalysed the 5' RACE reads using MiXCR and keeps one entry per CDR3 protein. This sample has about 48,000 distinct CDR3 sequences, with about 19% found just once. With 1 base removed from V and 4 bases from J, the gap between germline ends came to 12 bases. Germline CDR1 reads SGHTA; CDR2 reads FQGNSA. This CDR3 is 15 amino acids long. The sequence was obtained from an adult who had HIV and had not received antiretroviral therapy, or was an uninfected healthy control (not recorded which). The rearrangement links TRBV7-2 to TRBJ2-3; no firm D call. Sequenced input: peripheral blood. CDR3 sequence reads: CASSLVTFGPDTQYF. In DNA form, the CDR3 reads TGTGCCAGCAGCTTAGTGACCTTCGGCCCAGATACGCAGTATTTT.